These T cell receptor beta chains were read from a single sample in a study of control samples from healthy donors and cancer patients. The protocol was immunoSEQ multiplex PCR, while the TCRdb copy is restricted to in-frame clones and leaves out a portion. The profile shows tens of thousands of clones, around 90% of them singletons. The source material was PBMCs. Every receptor here comes from a woman aged 60-75 years with head and neck cancer. CDR3s leave out the opening cysteine and the closing phenylalanine or tryptophan. The order of the fields is J gene, CDR3 length, clone size, V gene, CDR3 protein. A clone size is listed for some rows: how often the clone was seen (once, few, many), or a class if it is expanded.

TRBJ2-7 | 12 | - | TRBV27 | ASRRTSGTYEQY
TRBJ1-6 | 13 | - | TRBV6-6 | ASRNRDSLNSPLH
TRBJ2-1 | 12 | - | TRBV7-8 | ASSNYMEEGEQF
TRBJ2-5 | 12 | - | TRBV10-3 | AISDRQLRETQY
TRBJ1-2 | 13 | - | TRBV11-2 | ASRGTTGGRYGYT
TRBJ2-6 | 15 | once | TRBV10-3 | AISAGTGSSGANVLT
TRBJ2-7 | 10 | - | TRBV12-3/TRBV12-4 | ASSFGQGQQY
TRBJ1-1 | 13 | - | TRBV6-5 | ASRGEYSRNTEAF
TRBJ1-4 | 13 | - | TRBV9 | ASSSPGQGDEKLF
TRBJ2-7 | 16 | few | TRBV19 | ASSIVAFGGGVNYEQY
TRBJ1-2 | 13 | - | TRBV6-5 | ASSYSRWTGKGYT
TRBJ2-3 | 11 | - | TRBV5-4 | ASETSGTDTQY
TRBJ1-4 | 9 | - | TRBV6-6 | ASSYDEKLF
TRBJ2-7 | 14 | - | TRBV5-1 | ASSTLSGSPLYEQY
TRBJ1-4 | 13 | - | TRBV7-8 | ASSTTELPNEKLF
TRBJ1-3 | 13 | - | TRBV9 | ASSVAGASGNTIY
TRBJ2-7 | 13 | - | TRBV7-6 | ASSSGGAPGYEQY
TRBJ1-1 | 12 | - | TRBV5-5 | ASSLANGDTEAF
TRBJ2-1 | 14 | - | TRBV6-1 | ASSERRASGGREQF
TRBJ2-3 | 12 | - | TRBV7-8 | ASSLAVSTDTQY
TRBJ2-1 | 10 | - | TRBV30 | AWMTIYNEQF
TRBJ2-6 | 17 | - | TRBV4-3 | ASSQRTTSGSSGANVLT
TRBJ2-5 | 14 | - | TRBV2 | ASSDILGGSQETQY
TRBJ2-1 | 13 | - | TRBV29-1 | SVENRDRAYNEQF
TRBJ2-7 | 13 | - | TRBV5-6 | ASSLGGQVSYEQY
TRBJ2-5 | 11 | - | TRBV5-1 | ASSLSDRSLQY
TRBJ2-7 | 9 | - | TRBV30 | AWSSGTGRY
TRBJ1-6 | 15 | - | TRBV19 | ASSAKGGVAVESPLH
TRBJ2-1 | 13 | - | TRBV6-2/TRBV6-3 | ASSDLGVGNNEQF
TRBJ2-2 | 12 | - | TRBV27 | ASRLAGVTGELF
TRBJ1-5 | 13 | - | TRBV19 | ASRITGDSNQPQH
TRBJ2-1 | 12 | - | TRBV30 | ATRVSPTIGEQF
TRBJ2-7 | 12 | - | TRBV5-5 | ASRPQGGAYEQY
TRBJ2-2 | 15 | - | TRBV28 | ASKSPSGSLDSGELF
TRBJ2-3 | 14 | few | TRBV6-2/TRBV6-3 | ASSRSTGVPLFPQY
TRBJ1-5 | 11 | - | TRBV11-2 | ASSLDRDQPQH
TRBJ2-1 | 15 | - | TRBV12-5 | ASGPPIAGGTYNEQF
TRBJ2-3 | 12 | - | TRBV29-1 | SVAYRQNTDTQY
TRBJ2-6 | 13 | - | TRBV20-1 | SASTGQSGANVLT
TRBJ1-3 | 14 | - | TRBV10-3 | AISQRTDSSGNTIY
TRBJ1-2 | 12 | once | TRBV6-5 | ASSPGQGASGYT
TRBJ2-6 | 14 | - | TRBV28 | ASSFYRGPGANVLT
TRBJ2-2 | 15 | once | TRBV5-4 | ASSLGGGGPGTGELF
TRBJ2-7 | 9 | - | TRBV25-1 | ASRGQVMQY
TRBJ2-1 | 10 | - | TRBV12-5 | ASGPLAGEQF
TRBJ2-1 | 17 | - | TRBV11-2 | ASSLVGLAGLSSYNEQF
TRBJ1-2 | 12 | - | TRBV28 | ASSLNVGSGGYT
TRBJ2-1 | 13 | few | TRBV3-1/TRBV3-2 | ASSQYGDSYNEQF
TRBJ1-4 | 14 | - | TRBV4-2 | ASSPTRTAEGEKLF
TRBJ2-4 | 13 | - | TRBV4-2 | ASSQEAQIRNIQY
TRBJ1-4 | 13 | - | TRBV27 | ASSFQGPGGEKLF
TRBJ2-7 | 12 | - | TRBV5-1 | ASSDQGGGYEQY
TRBJ2-2 | 16 | few | TRBV5-6 | ASSLVSGRSGDTGELF